These T cell receptor beta chains were read from a single sample in a study of blood T cells in healthy people across ages. TCRdb redid the calling of the 5' RACE reads with MiXCR, one entry per CDR3 protein. The sample lists 800,000 to 1,300,000 distinct CDR3 sequences, about 25% seen once, with approximately 0.79% in the top ten. This sample also appeared in a second study, on T cells of mothers and their children.

The sequenced material came from blood. All receptors come from a girl aged 2-10 years in good health. CDR3s include the opening cysteine and the closing phenylalanine or tryptophan. D genes are given only for firm matches. Clone size is shown for a subset of rows, as once, few, many or a class of expanded clone.

J,V,D,size,CDR3,DNA
TRBJ2-6,TRBV7-2,.,.,CASSKTLYSGANVLTF,TGTGCCAGCAGCAAGACCCTTTACTCTGGGGCCAACGTCCTGACTTTC
TRBJ2-4,TRBV29-1,.,many,CSVESRAKNIQYF,TGCAGCGTTGAAAGCAGAGCCAAAAACATTCAGTACTTC
TRBJ2-1,TRBV7-2,.,few,CASSFSGYGSTEQFF,TGTGCCAGCAGCTTTTCAGGGTATGGGTCTACTGAGCAGTTCTTC
TRBJ1-6,TRBV7-2,.,.,CASSLSLYNSPLHF,TGTGCCAGCAGCTTAAGTCTCTATAATTCACCCCTCCACTTT
TRBJ2-1,TRBV29-1,TRBD1,.,CSVGPMTGQGADNEQFF,TGCAGCGTCGGTCCTATGACCGGACAGGGGGCCGATAATGAGCAGTTCTTC
TRBJ1-2,TRBV29-1,TRBD1,.,CSVEDLGTGVFGYTF,TGCAGCGTTGAAGATCTTGGGACAGGGGTCTTTGGCTACACCTTC
TRBJ2-5,TRBV28,.,.,CASSRPGAGGETQYF,TGTGCCAGCAGCCGGCCGGGAGCTGGTGGAGAGACCCAGTACTTC
TRBJ2-7,TRBV2,.,many,CASSVAGGQFYEQYF,TGTGCCAGCAGTGTCGCCGGGGGCCAGTTCTACGAGCAGTACTTC
TRBJ1-1,TRBV25-1,.,few,CASSAPTTGMNTEAFF,TGTGCCAGCAGCGCTCCAACCACCGGGATGAACACTGAAGCTTTCTTT
TRBJ2-5,TRBV20-1,TRBD2,.,CSAAGGKETQYF,TGCAGTGCAGCCGGGGGGAAAGAGACCCAGTACTTC
TRBJ1-2,TRBV19,TRBD1,.,CASSTDRGQSYTF,TGTGCCAGTAGTACGGACAGGGGGCAAAGCTACACCTTC
TRBJ2-2,TRBV5-1,.,few,CASSLGRDNTGELFF,TGCGCCAGCAGCTTGGGGCGAGATAACACCGGGGAGCTGTTTTTT
TRBJ1-2,TRBV7-3,.,.,CASSLNAGLYGYTF,TGTGCCAGCAGCTTAAACGCAGGCCTCTATGGCTACACCTTC
TRBJ2-7,TRBV6-1,.,.,CATGLSGIRYEQYF,TGTGCCACCGGCCTCTCCGGGATTCGGTACGAGCAGTACTTC
TRBJ1-2,TRBV28,.,.,CASSISGGGNYGYTF,TGTGCCAGCAGTATATCAGGAGGCGGTAACTATGGCTACACCTTC
TRBJ1-5,TRBV4-1,.,few,CASSQRHASNQPQHF,TGCGCCAGCAGCCAACGACATGCTAGCAATCAGCCCCAGCATTTT
TRBJ1-5,TRBV28,.,.,CASSLEPQHF,TGTGCCAGCAGTTTGGAGCCCCAGCATTTT
TRBJ2-1,TRBV20-1,.,.,CSAGRDSSSYNEQFF,TGCAGTGCTGGCCGGGACTCAAGCTCCTACAATGAGCAGTTCTTC
TRBJ2-1,TRBV3-1,.,few,CASSQAGTPYNEQFF,TGTGCCAGCAGCCAAGCCGGAACCCCCTACAATGAGCAGTTCTTC
TRBJ2-1,TRBV7-3,.,.,CASSLYSRSSSYNEQFF,TGTGCCAGCAGCCTCTATTCAAGGTCAAGCTCCTACAATGAGCAGTTCTTC
TRBJ2-4,TRBV27,.,.,CASSLSFPGDGAKNIQYF,TGTGCCAGCAGTTTATCCTTCCCCGGCGACGGTGCCAAAAACATTCAGTACTTC
TRBJ2-7,TRBV27,.,.,CASSLRQGVEQYF,TGTGCCAGCAGTCTTAGACAAGGGGTCGAGCAGTACTTC
TRBJ2-7,TRBV4-1,TRBD2,.,CASSQEQTSSEQYF,TGCGCCAGCAGCCAAGAACAGACTAGCTCCGAGCAGTACTTC
TRBJ2-1,TRBV7-7,TRBD2,few,CASSRGLAGAGEQFF,TGTGCTAGCAGCCGGGGTCTAGCGGGAGCTGGGGAGCAGTTCTTC
TRBJ2-7,TRBV3-1,TRBD1,.,CASSSAPDREYEQYF,TGTGCCAGCAGCTCCGCTCCAGACAGGGAATACGAGCAGTACTTC
TRBJ1-2,TRBV12-3/TRBV12-4,TRBD1,few,CASSFRWTGPTNYGYTF,TGTGCCAGCAGTTTCCGGTGGACAGGCCCCACTAACTATGGCTACACCTTC
TRBJ2-3,TRBV14,.,few,CASSQARGIPATDTQYF,TGTGCCAGCAGCCAAGCCCGGGGGATACCAGCCACAGATACGCAGTATTTT
TRBJ1-1,TRBV5-1,.,few,CASSSLSGVFAEAFF,TGCGCCAGCAGCTCGTTGTCAGGGGTATTCGCTGAAGCTTTCTTT
TRBJ2-4,TRBV7-9,.,.,CASSSDWLEENIQYF,TGTGCCAGCAGCTCGGACTGGTTAGAGGAAAACATTCAGTACTTC
TRBJ2-3,TRBV7-2,TRBD2,few,CASSFGGYSTDTQYF,TGTGCCAGCAGCTTCGGGGGGTATAGCACAGATACGCAGTATTTT
TRBJ1-5,TRBV4-1,.,few,CASSQVEDQPQHF,TGCGCCAGCAGCCAAGTGGAGGATCAGCCCCAGCATTTT
TRBJ2-3,TRBV20-1,TRBD2,few,CSARDPARGGTDTQYF,TGCAGTGCTAGAGACCCGGCCCGGGGGGGCACAGATACGCAGTATTTT
TRBJ2-1,TRBV15,.,.,CATRGESFSNEQFF,TGTGCCACCAGGGGGGAGAGTTTTAGCAATGAGCAGTTCTTC
TRBJ2-1,TRBV5-6,TRBD2,.,CASSTRAGGSLYEQFF,TGTGCCAGCAGCACCCGAGCGGGAGGATCATTATATGAGCAGTTCTTC
TRBJ2-2,TRBV12-5,.,.,CASGFQLTGELFF,TGTGCTAGTGGTTTCCAATTAACCGGGGAGCTGTTTTTT
TRBJ2-5,TRBV12-3/TRBV12-4,.,few,CASSLMSWSAQETQYF,TGTGCCAGCAGTTTAATGTCTTGGTCAGCCCAAGAGACCCAGTACTTC
TRBJ2-3,TRBV5-1,.,.,CASGLSDTQYF,TGCGCCAGCGGACTATCAGATACGCAGTATTTT
TRBJ2-7,TRBV6-5,.,many,CASSSLGAYEQYF,TGTGCCAGCAGTTCTCTCGGAGCCTACGAGCAGTACTTC
TRBJ1-1,TRBV29-1,.,.,CSVVTTNVEAFF,TGCAGCGTCGTAACCACGAACGTTGAAGCTTTCTTT
TRBJ2-1,TRBV3-1,.,few,CASSRSLEGNEQFF,TGTGCCAGCAGCCGATCACTAGAGGGGAATGAGCAGTTCTTC
TRBJ2-7,TRBV7-8,TRBD2,.,CASTGPTLAGVPYEQYF,TGTGCCAGCACCGGTCCAACTCTAGCGGGAGTACCCTACGAGCAGTACTTC
TRBJ2-5,TRBV6-5,.,.,CASSSGKGQETQYF,TGTGCCAGCAGCAGTGGGAAGGGGCAAGAGACCCAGTACTTC
TRBJ2-1,TRBV7-2,.,few,CASSLVMGLPEQFF,TGTGCCAGCAGCTTAGTGATGGGCCTCCCTGAGCAGTTCTTC
TRBJ2-3,TRBV11-2,.,few,CASTEGGGHTDTQYF,TGTGCCAGCACCGAAGGGGGGGGCCACACAGATACGCAGTATTTT
TRBJ2-5,TRBV21-1,.,.,CASSKDETVGETQYF,TGTGCCAGCAGCAAAGATGAAACGGTGGGAGAGACCCAGTACTTC
TRBJ1-2,TRBV28,.,.,CAIYADYGYTF,TGTGCCATATATGCGGATTATGGCTACACCTTC
TRBJ1-6,TRBV5-1,TRBD1,.,CASSLGTGNLNSPLHF,TGCGCCAGCAGCTTGGGGACAGGGAATTTGAATTCACCCCTCCACTTT
TRBJ2-7,TRBV29-1,TRBD2,.,CSVEDPTSGGYEQYF,TGCAGCGTTGAAGACCCAACTAGCGGGGGATACGAGCAGTACTTC
TRBJ2-3,TRBV12-3/TRBV12-4,.,.,CASSLNRLTQYF,TGTGCCAGCAGTTTAAATAGGCTTACGCAGTATTTT
TRBJ1-1,TRBV20-1,.,few,CSARTEMNTEAFF,TGCAGTGCTAGGACGGAGATGAACACTGAAGCTTTCTTT
TRBJ2-2,TRBV7-9,.,few,CALLEGSLNTGELFF,TGTGCCCTACTAGAGGGCAGCCTGAACACCGGGGAGCTGTTTTTT
TRBJ2-2,TRBV19,TRBD2,.,CASDSGSYTGELFF,TGTGCCTCCGATAGCGGGAGCTACACCGGGGAGCTGTTTTTT
TRBJ1-5,TRBV12-3/TRBV12-4,.,.,CASSTRDSNQPQHF,TGTGCCAGCAGTACCCGGGACAGCAATCAGCCCCAGCATTTT
TRBJ2-4,TRBV12-3/TRBV12-4,TRBD1,few,CASRNTGELAKNIQYF,TGTGCCAGCAGGAATACAGGGGAACTAGCCAAAAACATTCAGTACTTC
TRBJ2-5,TRBV6-5,.,.,CASSGLPGPQETQYF,TGTGCCAGCAGCGGACTCCCGGGGCCCCAAGAGACCCAGTACTTC
TRBJ2-5,TRBV4-3,.,once,CASSQVVRAQETQYF,TGCGCCAGCAGCCAAGTTGTTAGGGCCCAAGAGACCCAGTACTTC
TRBJ2-7,TRBV29-1,.,few,CSVEVDSYEQYF,TGCAGCGTTGAAGTAGACAGCTACGAGCAGTACTTC